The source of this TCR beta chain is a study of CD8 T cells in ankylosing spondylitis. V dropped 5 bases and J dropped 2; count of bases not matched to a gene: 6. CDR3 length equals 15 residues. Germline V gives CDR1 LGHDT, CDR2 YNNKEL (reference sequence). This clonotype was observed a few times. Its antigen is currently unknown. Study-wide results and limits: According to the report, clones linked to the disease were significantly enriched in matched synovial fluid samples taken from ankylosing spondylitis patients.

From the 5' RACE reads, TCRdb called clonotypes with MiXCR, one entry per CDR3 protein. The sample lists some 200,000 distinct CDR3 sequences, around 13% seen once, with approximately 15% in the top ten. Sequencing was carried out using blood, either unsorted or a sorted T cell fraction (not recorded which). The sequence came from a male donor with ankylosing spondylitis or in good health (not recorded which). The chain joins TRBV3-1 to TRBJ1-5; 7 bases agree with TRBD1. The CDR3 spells CASSEQGKGNQPQHF. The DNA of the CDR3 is TGTGCCAGCAGCGAACAGGGGAAGGGCAATCAGCCCCAGCATTTT.